The rows below give T cell receptor beta chains drawn from one sample of a study of spatial heterogeneity in lung cancer. TCRdb analysed the 5' RACE reads with MiXCR anew, one entry per CDR3 protein. The sample lists 20,000 to 25,000 distinct CDR3 sequences, more than 15% occurring once. The input for sequencing was lung tumor tissue, taken at surgery. Receptors originate from a female donor with early-stage non-small cell lung cancer. Both conserved end residues are part of each CDR3. The D gene is left open where the match is weak. Size is stated for part of the rows, as once, few or many counts, or as a class when the clone is expanded.

v_call,clone_size,cdr3_length,d_call,cdr3_aa
TRBV19,many,16,TRBD2,CASSYSASGGTYEQYF
TRBV12-3/TRBV12-4,few,16,NA,CASTRIMSEKTGELFF
TRBV29-1,NA,13,TRBD1,CSVERDRGGLQYF
TRBV5-1,NA,13,NA,CASSLPRDDEQYF
TRBV12-3/TRBV12-4,many,17,TRBD1,CASSLSPGTGLQNIQYF
TRBV28,many,16,TRBD2,CASSIQTSGIWETQYF
TRBV18,many,14,NA,CASSPGLTGDEQYF
TRBV6-6,many,15,TRBD2,CASSPTSRSYNEQFF
TRBV28,NA,13,NA,CASSLRRAPLGFF
TRBV2,many,15,TRBD2,CASSGLAGLTDTQYF
TRBV29-1,few,15,NA,CSVDVAQGIYNEQFF
TRBV29-1,NA,14,NA,CSARSSTNTGELFF
TRBV6-1,many,13,NA,CAGGSSYNSPLHF